These T cell receptor beta chains were read from a single sample in a study of regulatory T cells in long-lasting Graves disease. TCRdb reprocessed the multiplex PCR reads with MiXCR, giving one entry per CDR3 protein. The data contain roughly 400,000 distinct CDR3 sequences, roughly 23% of them singletons. This specimen consisted of peripheral blood mononuclear cells (PBMCs), obtained when the disease was refractory, from a patient treated with antithyroid drugs. Source of these receptors: a female donor with Graves disease. Both conserved end residues are trimmed from each CDR3. Fields, in order: D gene, V gene, J gene, CDR3 protein. D genes are given only for firm matches.

D: TRBD1; V: TRBV28; J: TRBJ2-2; CDR3: ASSLVKGALTGELF
D: TRBD1; V: TRBV9; J: TRBJ1-4; CDR3: ASSVSQGAEKLF
D: .; V: TRBV6-2/TRBV6-3; J: TRBJ2-5; CDR3: ASSEPGQETQY
D: .; V: TRBV3-1; J: TRBJ1-4; CDR3: ASSQGVTRNEKLF
D: .; V: TRBV6-1; J: TRBJ1-5; CDR3: ASTPNEYSNQPQH
D: .; V: TRBV12-3/TRBV12-4; J: TRBJ2-3; CDR3: ASSLMSGITDTQY
D: TRBD2; V: TRBV20-1; J: TRBJ2-7; CDR3: SARDRGGLAVRLQY
D: .; V: TRBV19; J: TRBJ2-1; CDR3: ASAPEDSRLGEQF
D: .; V: TRBV27; J: TRBJ1-2; CDR3: ASSLGGVVGYT
D: TRBD2; V: TRBV11-2; J: TRBJ2-3; CDR3: ASSLEAGGADTQY
D: .; V: TRBV28; J: TRBJ2-5; CDR3: ASSSGRSEQETQY
D: .; V: TRBV28; J: TRBJ2-1; CDR3: ATRGQRGYNEQF
D: TRBD2; V: TRBV20-1; J: TRBJ2-1; CDR3: SARDPGVAGVGSYNEQF
D: .; V: TRBV5-5; J: TRBJ2-7; CDR3: ASSFTPDQVHEQY
D: .; V: TRBV19; J: TRBJ1-4; CDR3: ASSRSIIEKLF
D: TRBD1; V: TRBV6-1; J: TRBJ2-7; CDR3: ASSEATSGTGVRYEQY
D: TRBD1; V: TRBV6-1; J: TRBJ1-1; CDR3: ASRFPRQGGRIEAF
D: TRBD1; V: TRBV7-9; J: TRBJ1-4; CDR3: ASSRRQGEKLF
D: .; V: TRBV5-1; J: TRBJ2-5; CDR3: ASTLDLGHETQY
D: TRBD1; V: TRBV13; J: TRBJ2-5; CDR3: ASSWGQGAGETQY
D: .; V: TRBV27; J: TRBJ2-3; CDR3: ASSSLSRTDTQY
D: .; V: TRBV6-1; J: TRBJ2-7; CDR3: ASSPHTGNSGNEQY
D: .; V: TRBV5-1; J: TRBJ1-1; CDR3: ASSLEMLAAGGAF
D: TRBD2; V: TRBV20-1; J: TRBJ2-5; CDR3: SARAAGGREMRETQY
D: .; V: TRBV3-1; J: TRBJ1-2; CDR3: ASSPQREANYGYT
D: .; V: TRBV9; J: TRBJ1-1; CDR3: ASSVVRSVNTEAF
D: .; V: TRBV29-1; J: TRBJ2-2; CDR3: SVQILGRGDTGELF
D: .; V: TRBV14; J: TRBJ2-2; CDR3: ASSQVAATGELF
D: .; V: TRBV4-1; J: TRBJ2-7; CDR3: ASSQDMGSSYEQY
D: TRBD2; V: TRBV6-1; J: TRBJ2-1; CDR3: ASSELAGGHNEQF
D: TRBD1; V: TRBV6-5; J: TRBJ1-2; CDR3: ASSSGQGGTLYYGYT
D: .; V: TRBV7-9; J: TRBJ1-5; CDR3: ASSSGGGGKSNQPQH
D: .; V: TRBV29-1; J: TRBJ1-5; CDR3: SVLATLNQPQH
D: TRBD1; V: TRBV6-1; J: TRBJ2-5; CDR3: ASSGPGQGQSETQY
D: .; V: TRBV20-1; J: TRBJ1-5; CDR3: SAWSPGGQPQH
D: .; V: TRBV4-1; J: TRBJ1-6; CDR3: ASRRGAREKNSPLH
D: .; V: TRBV24-1; J: TRBJ2-3; CDR3: ATSDSRSAWDTQY
D: TRBD1; V: TRBV5-6; J: TRBJ1-4; CDR3: ASSLFGGSGGIEKLF
D: .; V: TRBV6-1; J: TRBJ2-5; CDR3: ASRDNQETQY
D: TRBD1; V: TRBV10-2; J: TRBJ1-5; CDR3: ASSETGGWQPQH